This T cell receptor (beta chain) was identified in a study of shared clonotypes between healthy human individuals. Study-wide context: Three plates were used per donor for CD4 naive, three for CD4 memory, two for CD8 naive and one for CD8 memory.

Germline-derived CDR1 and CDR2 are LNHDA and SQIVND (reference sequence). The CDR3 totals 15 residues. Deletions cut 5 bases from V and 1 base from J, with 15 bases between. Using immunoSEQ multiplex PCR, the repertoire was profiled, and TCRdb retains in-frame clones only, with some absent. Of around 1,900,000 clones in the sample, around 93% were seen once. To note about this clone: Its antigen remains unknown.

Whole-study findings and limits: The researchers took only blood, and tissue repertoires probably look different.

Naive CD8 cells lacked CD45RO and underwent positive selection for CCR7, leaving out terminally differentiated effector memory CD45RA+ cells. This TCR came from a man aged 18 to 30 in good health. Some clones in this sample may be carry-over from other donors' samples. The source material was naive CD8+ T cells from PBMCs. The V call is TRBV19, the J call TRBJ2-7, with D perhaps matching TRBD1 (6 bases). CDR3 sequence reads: CASSRPGESSYEQYF. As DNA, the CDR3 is TGTGCCAGTAGTCGACCAGGGGAGTCGTCCTACGAGCAGTACTTC.